The 27 T cell receptor beta chains in this list originate from one sample, sequenced in a study of circulating and synovial CD4+ cells in juvenile arthritis. TCRdb keeps only in-frame clones here, not all; method: immunoSEQ multiplex PCR. Of over 30,000 clones listed, about 95% were seen once; the top ten hold roughly 0.16%. Sequences were obtained from CD4+ T cells from blood. Receptors were obtained from a human donor with juvenile idiopathic arthritis.

This rearrangement joins TRBV19 to TRBJ1-5, with 7 bases fitting TRBD1. There are 16 residues in the CDR3. The V and J ends lost 6 bases and 1 base, in that order; junction bases with no gene match: 9. Germline V gene lookup returns CDR1 LNHDA and CDR2 SQIVND (reference sequence). CDR3 sequence reads: CASRKSGQWSNQPQHF. CDR3 bases: TGTGCCAGTAGGAAGTCGGGACAGTGGAGCAATCAGCCCCAGCATTTT.

This chain joins TRBV2 and TRBJ1-1; TRBD1 might be the D (5 bases). The CDR3 is 16 amino acids. CDR1 is SNHLY, CDR2 FYNNEI, per germline. V was shortened by 7 bases and J by 3 bases, with 21 bases between the two germline ends. The CDR3 loop is CASKVLSGKLDTEAFF. CDR3 DNA: TGTGCCAGCAAGGTCTTATCAGGGAAACTGGACACTGAAGCTTTCTTT. The whole variable domain, filled in from reference TRBV2 and TRBJ1-1, reads EPEVTQTPSHQVTQMGQEVILRCVPISNHLYFYWYRQILGQKVEFLVSFYNNEISEKSEIFDDQFSVERPDGSNFTLKIRSTKLEDSAMYFCASKVLSGKLDTEAFFGQGTRLTVV.

The table lists this clone with a count of one. The chain's CDR3 is CASSYGGEQYF. CDR3 DNA: TGTGCCAGCAGTTACGGGGGGGAGCAGTACTTC. The chain joins TRBV6-6 to TRBJ2-7, with D perhaps TRBD2 (6 bases). Trimming removed 2 bases at V and 7 bases at J, with 6 bases between. CDR3 size: 11 residues. The germline gives CDR1 MNHNY, CDR2 SVGAGI (reference sequence).

The chain combines TRBV5-8 with TRBJ1-2, with TRBD1 matching over 9 bases. The CDR3 has 13 amino acids. From germline, CDR1 is SGHTS and CDR2 YDEGEE. V was clipped by 5 bases and J by 3 bases; unmatched bases: 2. The CDR3 reads CASRGTGYYGYTF. The CDR3 DNA reads as TGTGCCAGCAGGGGGACAGGGTACTATGGCTACACCTTC.

Concerning this clone itself: The sample contains more than one DNA sequence encoding this CDR3. The V and J genes are TRBV5-4 and TRBJ1-6; D is possibly TRBD1 (6 bases). V shed 3 bases and J shed 10 bases, with 14 bases lying between them. The CDR3 spans 14 residues. CDR1 and CDR2 from the germline V gene are SGHNT and YYREEE (reference sequence). The CDR3, as DNA: TGTGCCAGCAGCTCAGGGGAAAATCGATCACCCCTCCACTTT. This encodes CASSSGENRSPLHF.

The V and J genes are TRBV5-8 and TRBJ2-7; 7 bases are shared with TRBD1. The ends lost 9 bases at V and 2 bases at J; junction bases unmatched: 11. The germline V gene has CDR1 SGHTS and CDR2 YDEGEE. The CDR3 runs to 14 residues. The CDR3 loop reads CATRTSGQTYEQYF. CDR3 DNA sequence: TGTGCCACCCGGACATCGGGACAGACCTACGAGCAGTACTTC.

CDR3: CSVVLQGRYEQYF. The CDR3 nucleotides are TGCAGCGTTGTATTACAGGGGAGATACGAGCAGTACTTC. This chain links TRBV29-1 with TRBJ2-7; 7 bases agree with TRBD1. Germline assignment: CDR1 SQVTM and CDR2 ANQGSEA. Trimming removed 4 bases from V and 4 bases from J; junction bases left unmatched: 7. The CDR3 runs to 13 residues.

The CDR3, as DNA: TGTGCCAGCAGCGTAAAAGGACAGGGGAATTGGGATGGCTACACCTTC. Translated, it gives CASSVKGQGNWDGYTF. The V gene is TRBV13, the J gene TRBJ1-2; the match to TRBD1 covers 9 bases. Germline V CDR1 and CDR2: PRHDT, FYEKMQ (reference sequence). This CDR3 comprises 16 residues. The V gene end was trimmed by 5 bases and the J gene end by 6 bases; junction bases not matched to a gene: 13.

The V and J genes are TRBV7-2 and TRBJ1-3; 7 nucleotides match TRBD1. The CDR3 consists of 16 residues. Losses at the gene ends were 5 bases for V and 0 bases for J; bases not matched to a gene: 7. Germline values: CDR1 SGHTA, CDR2 FQGNSA. DNA of the CDR3: TGTGCCAGCAGCATTACAGGGGCCAGCTCTGGAAACACCATATATTTT. Its protein is CASSITGASSGNTIYF.

The rearrangement joins TRBV4-1 to TRBJ2-2, with 7 bases fitting TRBD2. The CDR3 has 16 residues. Germline assignment: CDR1 MGHRA and CDR2 YSYEKL. Trimming took 0 bases from V and 5 from J; bases not matched to a gene: 6. CDR3 DNA sequence: TGCGCCAGCAGCCAAGAGCCCGGGGGAGGGACCGGGGAGCTGTTTTTT. It codes for CASSQEPGGGTGELFF.

This chain links TRBV28 with TRBJ1-5, with TRBD1 matching over 8 bases. Germline loops: CDR1 MDHEN, CDR2 SYDVKM. V lost 3 bases to trimming and J lost 3 bases; unmatched junction nucleotides: 4. The CDR3 loop spans 15 amino acids. The CDR3 protein is CASSFRQGFNQPQHF. In DNA form, the CDR3 reads TGTGCCAGCAGTTTCCGACAGGGGTTCAATCAGCCCCAGCATTTT. The complete variable domain, with remaining parts taken from reference TRBV28 and TRBJ1-5, reads DVKVTQSSRYLVKRTGEKVFLECVQDMDHENMFWYRQDPGLGLRLIYFSYDVKMKEKGDIPEGYSVSREKKERFSLILESASTNQTSMYLCASSFRQGFNQPQHFGDGTRLSIL.

V is TRBV30 and J is TRBJ2-3; 10 nucleotides line up with TRBD2. Unmatched junction bases numbered 0, after V lost 0 bases and J lost 0 bases. CDR1 is GTSNPN and CDR2 is SVGIG in the germline V gene (reference sequence). The CDR3 is 15 amino acids. DNA of the CDR3: TGTGCCTGGAGTGTGGGACTAGCGAGCACAGATACGCAGTATTTT. Translated, it gives CAWSVGLASTDTQYF.

This sequence joins TRBV9 and TRBJ1-2; D unclear. CDR1 and CDR2 from the germline V gene are SGDLS and YYNGEE. CDR3 length equals 13 residues. V was shortened by 0 bases and J by 4 bases, with 7 bases between the two germline ends. CDR3: CASSVGAAYGYTF. The DNA for the CDR3 is TGTGCCAGCAGCGTAGGGGCAGCCTATGGCTACACCTTC.

This clone has only a few counts. The chain combines TRBV4-2 with TRBJ1-3, with 8 positions matching TRBD1. The V gene's germline CDR1 is LGHNA and CDR2 YNFKEQ. The CDR3 totals 16 residues. The J segment lost 3 bases and the V segment lost 3 bases, leaving 7 bases of the junction unmatched. Here the CDR3 reads CASSQAGGLIGNTIYF. CDR3 coding DNA: TGTGCCAGCAGCCAGGCAGGGGGCTTGATTGGAAACACCATATATTTT.

The chain is built from TRBV5-6 and TRBJ2-3; 11 bases align to TRBD2. The CDR3 is 17 residues long. V gave up 0 bases and J gave up 2 bases; unmatched junction bases: 5. The V gene's germline CDR1 is SGHDT and CDR2 YYEEEE. The CDR3 protein is CASSLEQTSGDTDTQYF. The CDR3 DNA sequence: TGTGCCAGCAGCTTGGAACAGACTAGCGGGGACACAGATACGCAGTATTTT.

This chain uses TRBV10-3 with TRBJ2-1; 9 bases line up with TRBD2. This CDR3 has 14 residues. V shed 5 bases, J shed 4 bases, and the junction held 3 bases outside the gene matches. Looked up from germline, CDR1 is ENHRY and CDR2 is SYGVKD. The CDR3, as DNA: TGTGCCATCAGTCCTAGCGGGGCTTACAATGAGCAGTTCTTC. Translated: CAISPSGAYNEQFF.

This chain connects TRBV4-1 to TRBJ2-3; 8 bases agree with TRBD1. The CDR3 runs 13 residues. Germline V CDR1 and CDR2: MGHRA, YSYEKL. Trimming took 0 bases from V and 8 from J; bases not matched to a gene: 1. The CDR3 DNA sequence: TGCGCCAGCAGCCAAGATCAGGGGGCTACGCAGTATTTT. It specifies CASSQDQGATQYF.

This clone was recorded once. The V call is TRBV28, the J call TRBJ2-7, with no clear D. Germline CDR1 and CDR2: MDHEN and SYDVKM. V lost 5 bases to trimming and J lost 7 bases, with 9 bases between them. This CDR3 contains 11 residues. CDR3 DNA: TGTGCCAGCAGTCCCGAGCGTGAGCAGTACTTC. Encoded protein: CASSPEREQYF.

CDR3 sequence: CASSSLGAWGFEQYF. The DNA of the CDR3 is TGTGCCAGCAGTTCTCTGGGGGCCTGGGGGTTCGAGCAGTACTTC. V is TRBV28 and J is TRBJ2-7; possibly TRBD1 for D (6 bases). CDR1 MDHEN and CDR2 SYDVKM come from the germline V gene. CDR3 length: 15 residues. V lost 4 bases to trimming and J lost 6 bases, with 19 bases between them.

The CDR3 reads CASRSPGTGSYEQYF. The DNA for the CDR3 is TGTGCCAGCAGGAGCCCCGGGACAGGGTCTTACGAGCAGTACTTC. The chain employs TRBV6-5 and TRBJ2-7, with 9 bases aligning to TRBD1. J lost 4 bases, V lost 6 bases, and 10 bases had no gene match. This CDR3 has 15 residues. The germline gives CDR1 MNHEY, CDR2 SVGAGI.

The rearrangement links TRBV7-2 to TRBJ2-1; TRBD2 matches at 9 bases. CDR3 length equals 16 residues. J was trimmed by 2 bases and V by 4 bases; bases with no gene match: 6. Germline CDR1 and CDR2: SGHTA and FQGNSA. Here the CDR3 reads CASSSRGTSTYNEQFF. CDR3 nucleotide sequence: TGTGCCAGCAGCTCACGTGGGACTAGCACCTACAATGAGCAGTTCTTC.

The J gene is TRBJ2-7, the V gene TRBV11-2; 8 bases map to TRBD1. Looked up from germline, CDR1 is SGHAT and CDR2 is FQNNGV. V trimming: 4 bases; J trimming: 4 bases; junction bases outside the gene matches: 6. The length of the CDR3 is 14 residues. The CDR3 reads CASSSTGVGYEQYF. The CDR3, as DNA: TGTGCCAGCAGCTCGACAGGGGTAGGGTACGAGCAGTACTTC.

With respect to this clone: An end of the junction differs from the germline gene, which may be a read error. The same CDR3 can be traced to other DNA sequences in this sample. This chain uses TRBV18 with TRBJ1-6, with a weak D call TRBD1 (5 bases). Germline CDR1 KGHSH, CDR2 LQKENI. This CDR3 is 17 amino acids long. The DNA of the CDR3 is TGTGCCAGCTCACCACCGACGGGAGGGACTTATAATTCCCCCCTCCACTTT. Translated, it gives CASSPPTGGTYNSPLHF.

The CDR3 is CASSQDPRGGGSEKLFF. Written as DNA, the CDR3 is TGCGCCAGCAGCCAAGATCCTCGAGGGGGGGGATCGGAAAAACTGTTTTTT. This chain uses TRBV4-3 with TRBJ1-4, with a possible D match to TRBD1 (6 bases). The CDR3 has 17 amino acids. V gave up 0 bases and J gave up 8 bases, with 19 bases separating them. Per the germline V gene, CDR1 is LGHNA and CDR2 is YSLEER.

The table lists this clone with a count of one. This chain links TRBV28 with TRBJ2-1, with TRBD1 as a possible D gene (6 bases). With 3 bases removed from V and 10 bases from J, the gap between germline ends came to 13 bases. The germline V gene encodes CDR1 MDHEN and CDR2 SYDVKM. The CDR3 sequence is 13 residues long. The DNA for the CDR3 is TGTGCCAGCAGTTTTCCACAGGGATACGAGCAGTTCTTC. Translating gives CASSFPQGYEQFF.

The chain employs TRBV6-1 and TRBJ1-2; possibly TRBD1 for D (5 bases). The V and J ends lost 5 bases and 4 bases respectively, with 17 bases between them. Germline CDR1 MNHNS, CDR2 SASEGT. The CDR3 spans 15 residues. Here the CDR3 reads CASSPSPSGGYGYTF. The CDR3 bases are TGTGCCAGCAGTCCCAGCCCGTCCGGGGGCTATGGCTACACCTTC.

V gene TRBV7-2 combines with J gene TRBJ2-5; D is unclear. Trimming removed 5 bases from V and 3 bases from J, with 4 bases in between. The CDR3 consists of 11 residues. The germline CDR1 and CDR2 sequences are SGHTA and FQGNSA. The CDR3 spells CASSPKETQYF. CDR3 nucleotides: TGTGCCAGCAGCCCAAAAGAGACCCAGTACTTC.